In its sample, the clone carrying this T cell receptor (beta chain) was seen a few times. Antigen unknown. Next came a second PCR, run for about 7 to 12 cycles, which used a sample-barcoded 5' primer along with a J-beta primer mix. Each CDR3 protein is one row after TCRdb ran MiXCR on the 5' RACE reads. The sample lists roughly 1.5 million distinct CDR3 sequences; approximately 42% were seen once. The data were obtained in a study of blood T cells in healthy people across ages. PBMCs numbering at least 6.5 million were isolated per sample. Total RNA was isolated from each sample in quantities of at least 6 micrograms. Germline loops: CDR1 MNHEY, CDR2 SMNVEV (reference sequence). Unmatched junction bases numbered 5, after V lost 3 bases and J lost 9 bases. The CDR3 is 15 amino acids. General observations from the study: Naive CD4+ cells and diversity were both higher in long-lived donors than in aged donors. With age, beta diversity per million T cells declined roughly linearly, significantly by roughly 40.

Specimen: blood. The source of this sequence is a woman under 30 in good health. The chain uses TRBV27 and TRBJ2-1; 13 bases map to TRBD2. CDR3: CASSFVGLAGAEQFF. CDR3 nucleotide sequence: TGTGCCAGCAGTTTCGTCGGACTAGCGGGGGCTGAGCAGTTCTTC.